These 25 T cell receptor beta chains were sequenced from one sample in a study of regulatory T cells in long-lasting Graves disease. Combining iRepertoire HTBI primers with Arm-PCR of CDR3 regions, the authors built TCR beta libraries. TCRdb fed the multiplex PCR reads into MiXCR, producing one record per CDR3 protein. Of some 410,000 distinct CDR3 sequences in the sample, roughly 17% were seen once. The time point: newly diagnosed GD, antithyroid drugs for less than 3 months. There was RNA extracted from PBMCs, and the TCR library was made from it. These data also formed part of another study, on T cells in Graves' hyperthyroidism and ophthalmopathy.

The sequences come from peripheral blood mononuclear cells (PBMCs), collected at new diagnosis, from a patient treated with antithyroid drugs. The receptors stem from a young woman with Graves disease.

This clonotype was picked up a small number of times. This sequence joins TRBV3-1 and TRBJ2-7; 7 positions agree with TRBD2. The CDR3 runs to 15 residues. The germline CDR1 and CDR2 sequences are LGHDT and YNNKEL (reference sequence). With V trimmed by 1 base and J by 5 bases, 8 bases remained unmatched. CDR3 coding DNA: TGTGCCAGCAGCCAAGTCGCGGGGAGCGGGAACGAGCAGTACTTC. Amino acids: CASSQVAGSGNEQYF.

This clonotype was seen many times. This chain connects TRBV30 to TRBJ2-1; no firm D call. Germline V lookup: CDR1 GTSNPN, CDR2 SVGIG (reference sequence). The CDR3 runs 13 residues. Trimming stripped 1 base from V and 6 bases from J, with 10 bases between. The CDR3 sequence is CAWSARLSNEQFF. CDR3 DNA sequence: TGTGCCTGGAGTGCGCGACTCTCCAATGAGCAGTTCTTC.

This clonotype has a count of ten or more. This chain uses TRBV28 with TRBJ2-1; D not certain. Germline V CDR1 and CDR2: MDHEN, SYDVKM. Trimming shortened V by 4 bases and J by 3 bases, and 10 bases separated the two germline ends. The CDR3 covers 14 residues. CDR3 sequence (DNA): TGTGCCAGCAGTTCCGGGCAACACTACAATGAGCAGTTCTTC. Translation: CASSSGQHYNEQFF.

In this sample, this clonotype turned up many times. V is TRBV7-2 and J is TRBJ2-7, with D possibly matching TRBD1 (6 bases). Per the germline V gene, CDR1 is SGHTA and CDR2 is FQGNSA. The CDR3 loop spans 15 amino acids. The V end was cut by 2 bases, the J end by 5 bases, with 16 bases between. In DNA form, the CDR3 reads TGTGCCAGCAGCTTAAGGGTACAGGGCCGCAACGAGCAGTACTTC. Residues: CASSLRVQGRNEQYF. The full variable domain, its missing parts supplied by reference TRBV7-2 and TRBJ2-7, is GAGVSQSPSNKVTEKGKDVELRCDPISGHTALYWYRQSLGQGLEFLIYFQGNSAPDKSGLPSDRFSAERTGGSVSTLTIQRTQQEDSAVYLCASSLRVQGRNEQYFGPGTRLTVT.

In this sample, this clonotype turned up many times. The J gene is TRBJ2-1, the V gene TRBV2; 10 bases fit TRBD2. The germline gives CDR1 SNHLY, CDR2 FYNNEI. V shed 6 bases and J 0 bases; nucleotides not matched to a gene: 5. This CDR3 has 16 residues. The CDR3: CASRKSSGSSYNEQFF. CDR3 sequence (DNA): TGTGCCAGCAGGAAATCTAGCGGGAGCTCCTACAATGAGCAGTTCTTC.

The chain combines TRBV27 with TRBJ1-4, with D possibly matching TRBD1 (5 bases). This CDR3 is built from 13 residues. Per the germline V gene, CDR1 is MNHEY and CDR2 is SMNVEV (reference sequence). Trimming pared 2 bases from V and 8 bases from J, leaving 9 bases between. CDR3 nucleotides: TGTGCCAGCAGTTTAATGGGGCGGGAAAAACTGTTTTTT. Encoded protein: CASSLMGREKLFF.

The chain uses TRBV12-3 or TRBV12-4 and TRBJ2-3, with TRBD2 identical over 8 bases. The CDR3 is made up of 15 amino acids. The trim removed 5 bases at V and 4 bases at J, leaving 8 bases unmatched. CDR3 protein: CASSGRGRWSDTQYF. The DNA for the CDR3 is TGTGCCAGCAGTGGACGCGGGAGGTGGTCAGATACGCAGTATTTT.

This clonotype came up a few times. V usage is TRBV6-2 or TRBV6-3 and J usage is TRBJ2-7, with 9 bases identical to TRBD1. The CDR3 is 14 residues long. V was clipped by 8 bases and J by 2 bases; unmatched bases: 7. Germline loops: CDR1 MNHEY, CDR2 SVGEGT. In DNA, the CDR3 is TGTGCCAGCGGTGTCCGGGACAGGGCCTACGAGCAGTACTTC. Its translation: CASGVRDRAYEQYF.

At least ten counts were recorded for this clonotype. This rearrangement joins TRBV30 to TRBJ2-7, with TRBD2 identical over 14 bases. Germline CDR1 reads GTSNPN; CDR2 reads SVGIG (reference sequence). V trimming: 3 bases; J trimming: 1 base; junction bases outside the gene matches: 5. The CDR3 extends over 16 amino acids. The CDR3 here is CAWSGTSGSKSYEQYF. The CDR3 nucleotides are TGTGCCTGGAGCGGGACTAGCGGGAGCAAATCCTACGAGCAGTACTTC. The complete variable domain, with remaining parts taken from reference TRBV30 and TRBJ2-7, reads SQTIHQWPATLVQPVGSPLSLECTVEGTSNPNLYWYRQAAGRGLQLLFYSVGIGQISSEVPQNLSASRPQDRQFILSSKKLLLSDSGFYLCAWSGTSGSKSYEQYFGPGTRLTVT.

This clonotype was observed many times. This sequence joins TRBV12-3 or TRBV12-4 and TRBJ2-5; D is uncertain. This CDR3 has 12 residues. V gave up 3 bases and J gave up 9 bases, with 11 bases separating them. CDR3 sequence: CASSFDIGAQYF. DNA for the CDR3: TGTGCCAGCAGTTTCGACATTGGGGCCCAGTACTTC.

The rearrangement links TRBV4-1 to TRBJ1-2, with a weak D call TRBD1 (5 bases). Germline values: CDR1 MGHRA, CDR2 YSYEKL. Trimming left V 2 bases short and J 1 base short, with 11 bases between. CDR3 length: 15 amino acids. CDR3: CASSQTERGNYGYTF. The CDR3 nucleotides read TGCGCCAGCAGCCAAACAGAAAGGGGTAACTATGGCTACACCTTC.

This clonotype has at least ten counts. The chain uses TRBV5-1 and TRBJ2-2, with TRBD2 matching over 10 bases. The J segment lost 7 bases and the V segment lost 0 bases, leaving 6 bases of the junction unmatched. Germline CDR1 and CDR2: SGHRS and YFSETQ. CDR3 length equals 16 residues. The CDR3 DNA reads TGCGCCAGCAGCTTGGCCGCTAGCGGGAGCGGCGGGGAGCTGTTTTTT. Residues: CASSLAASGSGGELFF.

J is TRBJ2-3 and V is TRBV10-3; 8 bases line up with TRBD1. The CDR3 length is 14 residues. The trim removed 6 bases at V and 5 bases at J, leaving 7 bases unmatched. Germline assignment: CDR1 ENHRY and CDR2 SYGVKD. This CDR3 is CAIRLDREQDTQYF. CDR3 DNA: TGTGCCATCAGGTTGGACAGGGAGCAAGATACGCAGTATTTT.

The table lists this clonotype with a few counts. The J gene is TRBJ2-7, the V gene TRBV6-5; 8 nucleotides align to TRBD1. The CDR3 is 20 residues long. Losses at the gene ends were 0 bases for V and 2 bases for J; bases not matched to a gene: 18. Germline values: CDR1 MNHEY, CDR2 SVGAGI. The CDR3 sequence: CASSYSFGRPRDRNAYEQYF. Here the CDR3 DNA reads TGTGCCAGCAGTTACTCCTTCGGACGCCCCCGGGACAGGAACGCCTACGAGCAGTACTTC.

Many counts were recorded for this clonotype. One junction end disagrees with the germline gene, perhaps due to a read error. The chain carries TRBV3-1 and TRBJ2-7; D gene unclear. Germline-derived CDR1 and CDR2 are LGHDT and YNNKEL (reference sequence). The CDR3 spans 13 residues. The CDR3 loop is CASSQDRVDSIGF. CDR3 coding DNA: TGTGCCAGCAGCCAAGATCGGGTGGATAGCATAGGCTTC.

This clonotype was observed a handful of times. The chain is built from TRBV7-2 and TRBJ2-2, with D possibly being TRBD2 (5 bases). Germline CDR1 SGHTA, CDR2 FQGNSA. CDR3 size: 16 residues. Trimming took 4 bases from V and 4 from J, leaving 16 bases between them. CDR3 DNA: TGTGCCAGCAGCTCCCTACTAGTTGGGGTCACCGGGGAGCTGTTTTTT. Translation gives CASSSLLVGVTGELFF.

This clonotype appeared a few times. V is TRBV5-8 and J is TRBJ1-5; D possibly corresponds to TRBD1 (6 bases). This CDR3 contains 15 residues. Trimming pared 0 bases from V and 6 bases from J, leaving 13 bases between. From germline, CDR1 is SGHTS and CDR2 YDEGEE. The CDR3 loop is CASSLGDIISQPQHF. Written as DNA, the CDR3 is TGTGCCAGCAGCTTGGGGGACATAATTTCTCAGCCCCAGCATTTT.

This clonotype was seen repeatedly, ten times or more. The chain employs TRBV3-1 and TRBJ1-4; D remains ambiguous. Per the germline V gene, CDR1 is LGHDT and CDR2 is YNNKEL (reference sequence). The CDR3 is made up of 12 amino acids. Trimming removed 4 bases from V and 7 bases from J, with 7 bases in between. In DNA, the CDR3 is TGTGCCAGCAGCCCAGAGAGTGAAAAACTGTTTTTT. This encodes CASSPESEKLFF.

This clonotype has a handful of counts. J is TRBJ1-4 and V is TRBV6-9, with 8 bases aligning to TRBD1. CDR1 and CDR2 from the germline V gene are MNHGY and SVAAGI. The V and J ends lost 1 base and 0 bases, in that order; junction bases with no gene match: 7. This CDR3 has 18 amino acids. The chain's CDR3 is CASSYYRDRSATNEKLFF. The CDR3, as DNA: TGTGCCAGCAGTTATTATAGGGACAGGTCTGCAACTAATGAAAAACTGTTTTTT.

This clonotype was counted many times. The chain employs TRBV6-4 and TRBJ2-1; 8 positions agree with TRBD1. Germline CDR1 is MRHNA and CDR2 is SNTAGT. The CDR3 sequence is 16 residues long. Trimming removed 3 bases from V and 3 bases from J; junction bases left unmatched: 7. The CDR3 sequence: CASSDSTGENYNEQFF. CDR3 nucleotide sequence: TGTGCCAGCAGTGATTCGACAGGGGAAAACTACAATGAGCAGTTCTTC.

Worth noting for this clonotype: This sequence may be a read error, since a much larger clone differs from it by one base. CDR3 residues: CASSLDPDANYGYSF. CDR3 bases: TGTGCCAGCAGCTTAGATCCCGATGCTAACTATGGCTACAGCTTC. J is TRBJ1-2 and V is TRBV7-2; D gene unclear. This CDR3 comprises 15 residues. Germline values: CDR1 SGHTA, CDR2 FQGNSA.

This clonotype was observed at least ten times. The chain joins TRBV7-9 to TRBJ2-2; the D gene is possibly TRBD2 (6 bases). The CDR3 extends over 21 amino acids. Trimming removed 1 base from V and 6 bases from J, with 30 bases in between. CDR1 is SEHNR, CDR2 FQNEAQ, per germline (reference sequence). The CDR3: CASSLGADGFLRDWTPGELFF. In nucleotides, the CDR3 is TGTGCCAGCAGCTTAGGCGCGGACGGTTTCCTGCGGGACTGGACACCCGGGGAGCTGTTTTTT.

The CDR3 DNA reads as TGCGCCAGCAGCTCGCACTACGGGGACTACAATGAGCAGTTCTTC. It codes for CASSSHYGDYNEQFF. The chain combines TRBV5-1 with TRBJ2-1; D is perhaps TRBD2 (5 bases). This CDR3 spans 15 amino acids. Germline V gene data show CDR1 as SGHRS and CDR2 as YFSETQ. V was clipped by 3 bases and J by 3 bases, with 13 bases between them.

In its sample, this clonotype was seen a few times. V usage is TRBV18 and J usage is TRBJ2-2; D gene unclear. V lost 6 bases and J lost 4, with 12 bases in between. This CDR3 has 14 residues. Germline V gene sequence: CDR1 KGHSH, CDR2 LQKENI. CDR3 loop: CASSGFDPTGELFF. CDR3 in DNA: TGTGCCAGCTCTGGATTTGATCCCACCGGGGAGCTGTTTTTT.

This clonotype was detected many times. The chain joins TRBV28 to TRBJ2-2; TRBD2 matches at 10 bases. V lost 3 bases, J lost 6 bases, and 10 bases stayed unmatched. From germline, CDR1 is MDHEN and CDR2 SYDVKM. The CDR3 consists of 17 residues. The CDR3 DNA reads TGTGCCAGCAGTTTGGTAGGACTAGCGGTCGGCGCCGGGGAGCTGTTTTTT. It specifies CASSLVGLAVGAGELFF.